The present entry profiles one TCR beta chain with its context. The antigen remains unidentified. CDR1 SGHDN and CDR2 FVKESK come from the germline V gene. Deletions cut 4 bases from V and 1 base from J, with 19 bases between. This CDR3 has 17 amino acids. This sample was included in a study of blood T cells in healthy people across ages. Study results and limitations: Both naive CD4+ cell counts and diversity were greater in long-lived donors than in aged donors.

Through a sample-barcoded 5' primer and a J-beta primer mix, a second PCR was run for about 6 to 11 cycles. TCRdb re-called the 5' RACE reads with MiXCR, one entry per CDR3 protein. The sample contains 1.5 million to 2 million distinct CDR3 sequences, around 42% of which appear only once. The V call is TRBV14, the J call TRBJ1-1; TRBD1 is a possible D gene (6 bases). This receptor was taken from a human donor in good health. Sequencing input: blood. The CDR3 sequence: CASSLGQLLLPNTEAFF. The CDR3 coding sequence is TGTGCCAGCAGCCTAGGACAGCTACTCCTACCGAACACTGAAGCTTTCTTT.